One and the same sample provided the 16 T cell receptor beta chains below, sequenced in a study of T cell responses to AZD1222 COVID-19 vaccine. Here immunoSEQ multiplex PCR was the method, and the copy in TCRdb shows in-frame clones only, minus some. The sample has roughly 42,000 clones, around 81% seen once. This specimen was peripheral blood, taken on day 0 of AZD1222 vaccination. The receptors shown here come from an adult in good health.

The chain carries TRBV6-2 or TRBV6-3 and TRBJ1-5; 9 bases are a match to TRBD1. The J segment lost 6 bases and the V segment lost 4 bases, leaving 4 bases of the junction unmatched. CDR1 MNHEY and CDR2 SVGEGT come from the germline V gene. This CDR3 has 14 amino acids. This CDR3 is CASSSQGAIQPQHF. The CDR3 DNA follows: TGTGCCAGCAGTTCACAGGGGGCGATTCAGCCCCAGCATTTT.

In its sample, this clone was seen once. This chain uses TRBV5-5 with TRBJ2-1; D possibly uses TRBD1 or TRBD2 (7 bases each). Per germline, CDR1 SGHKS and CDR2 YYEKEE (reference sequence). Trimming took 1 base from V and 7 from J, leaving 18 bases between them. The CDR3 length is 16 residues. The CDR3 protein is CASSLRAAGGVNEQFF. Written as DNA, the CDR3 is TGTGCCAGCAGCTTGCGGGCGGCAGGGGGGGTTAATGAGCAGTTCTTC.

The rearrangement uses TRBV28 and TRBJ2-1; D is uncertain. V was shortened by 7 bases and J by 4 bases, with 14 bases between the two germline ends. Germline CDR1 reads MDHEN; CDR2 reads SYDVKM. The CDR3 consists of 14 residues. The CDR3 is CASISPTKYNEQFF. In nucleotides, the CDR3 is TGTGCCAGCATCTCGCCAACGAAATACAATGAGCAGTTCTTC.

As for this clone: Its ends do not fully match the called genes, so a read error is possible. The genes are TRBV2 and TRBJ2-5; the D is unclear. Germline CDR1 reads SNHLY; CDR2 reads FYNNEI. The length of the CDR3 is 11 residues. The CDR3 sequence: CASREEETQYF. The DNA for the CDR3 is TGTGCCAGCAGGGAAGAGGAGACCCAGTACTTC.

The rearrangement links TRBV6-5 to TRBJ2-1; TRBD1 aligns across 8 bases. The CDR3 loop spans 14 amino acids. Germline assignment: CDR1 MNHEY and CDR2 SVGAGI. The V gene end was trimmed by 3 bases and the J gene end by 6 bases; junction bases not matched to a gene: 4. The CDR3 region is CASSYGDRSNEQFF. In DNA, the CDR3 is TGTGCCAGCAGTTATGGGGACAGGTCCAATGAGCAGTTCTTC.

Here the CDR3 reads CASSLSSAGNLYEQYF. CDR3 nucleotides: TGTGCCAGCAGTTTAAGTTCGGCGGGAAACCTTTACGAGCAGTACTTC. V is TRBV28 and J is TRBJ2-7; TRBD2 is a possible D gene (6 bases). The V end lost 2 bases, the J end lost 4 bases, and 18 bases lay between the germline ends. The CDR3 consists of 16 residues. The germline gives CDR1 MDHEN, CDR2 SYDVKM.

This chain connects TRBV11-2 to TRBJ1-5; D possibly corresponds to TRBD1 (5 bases). CDR3 length: 13 amino acids. Trimming left V 1 base short and J 8 bases short, with 9 bases between. Germline CDR1 SGHAT, CDR2 FQNNGV. This CDR3 is CASSLAGLEPQHF. CDR3 DNA: TGTGCCAGCAGCTTAGCGGGGCTGGAGCCCCAGCATTTT.

The V call is TRBV19, the J call TRBJ1-3; D perhaps matches TRBD1 (5 bases). This CDR3 has 14 residues. In germline, CDR1 is LNHDA, CDR2 SQIVND (reference sequence). The V end was cut by 6 bases, the J end by 2 bases, with 11 bases between. CDR3 sequence (DNA): TGTGCCAGTAGCAGCGGGGGGACTGGAAACACCATATATTTT. Its protein product is CASSSGGTGNTIYF.

This clone occurred once. V is TRBV28 and J is TRBJ1-2; D ambiguous. The CDR3 has 14 residues. Trimming shortened V by 1 base and J by 3 bases, and 9 bases separated the two germline ends. The germline gives CDR1 MDHEN, CDR2 SYDVKM. CDR3 DNA: TGTGCCAGCAGTTTATCCCGCTCCTACTATGGCTACACCTTC. Its translation is CASSLSRSYYGYTF.

The chain recombines TRBV10-2 with TRBJ2-5; a weak D match, TRBD2 (6 bases). V lost 10 bases to trimming and J lost 4 bases, with 13 bases between them. Looked up from germline, CDR1 is WSHSY and CDR2 is SAAADI. The CDR3 consists of 12 residues. The CDR3 region is CATTGDPETQYF. As DNA, the CDR3 is TGCGCCACCACGGGGGACCCAGAGACCCAGTACTTC.

The chain is built from TRBV14 and TRBJ2-2; D is undetermined. The ends were cut back, 1 base at V and 4 bases at J, with 7 bases in the middle. CDR3 length: 14 residues. The V gene's germline CDR1 is SGHDN and CDR2 FVKESK. CDR3 DNA: TGTGCCAGCAGCCAAGTCGTCGGCACCGGGGAGCTGTTTTTT. Translation gives CASSQVVGTGELFF.

In nucleotides, the CDR3 is TGTGCCAGCAGCTTCCAGGGAACCGGGGAGCTGTTTTTT. Its translation is CASSFQGTGELFF. The V and J genes are TRBV5-8 and TRBJ2-2; TRBD1 might be the D (5 bases). Trimming removed 2 bases from V and 5 bases from J, with 7 bases in between. This CDR3 spans 13 amino acids. Germline values: CDR1 SGHTS, CDR2 YDEGEE.

This sequence joins TRBV28 and TRBJ1-2; D possibly corresponds to TRBD1 (6 bases). With 8 bases removed from V and 6 bases from J, the gap between germline ends came to 19 bases. From germline, CDR1 is MDHEN and CDR2 SYDVKM. The CDR3 is made up of 14 amino acids. CDR3 coding DNA: TGTGCCAGCGCCCTAGGGGGGGAACGGGATGGCTACACCTTC. Translating gives CASALGGERDGYTF.

The chain is built from TRBV4-2 and TRBJ1-6; D call uncertain. The CDR3 has 13 amino acids. Germline lookup yields CDR1 LGHNA and CDR2 YNFKEQ. Between the trimmed V and J ends, which lost 0 bases and 11 bases, there was a span of 8 bases. In nucleotides, the CDR3 is TGTGCCAGCAGCCAAGATAACGGGGCACCCCTCCACTTT. Translation: CASSQDNGAPLHF.

Judged by abundance, this clone is medium-sized. The rearrangement joins TRBV4-2 to TRBJ2-2; TRBD2 matches at 7 bases. V trimming: 2 bases; J trimming: 1 base; junction bases outside the gene matches: 7. The germline CDR1 and CDR2 sequences are LGHNA and YNFKEQ. The CDR3 runs 17 residues. The CDR3 is CASSQRVAGVNTGELFF. DNA for the CDR3: TGTGCCAGCAGCCAAAGGGTGGCGGGGGTGAACACCGGGGAGCTGTTTTTT.

The DNA for the CDR3 is TGTGCCACCAGTGACCGGAACCTCAGGGGGCGCGGAACAGAGACCCAGTACTTC. Translation gives CATSDRNLRGRGTETQYF. The chain couples TRBV24-1 to TRBJ2-5; 8 positions match TRBD1. V trimming: 4 bases; J trimming: 4 bases; junction bases outside the gene matches: 16. Looked up from germline, CDR1 is KGHDR and CDR2 is SFDVKD. The CDR3 totals 18 residues.